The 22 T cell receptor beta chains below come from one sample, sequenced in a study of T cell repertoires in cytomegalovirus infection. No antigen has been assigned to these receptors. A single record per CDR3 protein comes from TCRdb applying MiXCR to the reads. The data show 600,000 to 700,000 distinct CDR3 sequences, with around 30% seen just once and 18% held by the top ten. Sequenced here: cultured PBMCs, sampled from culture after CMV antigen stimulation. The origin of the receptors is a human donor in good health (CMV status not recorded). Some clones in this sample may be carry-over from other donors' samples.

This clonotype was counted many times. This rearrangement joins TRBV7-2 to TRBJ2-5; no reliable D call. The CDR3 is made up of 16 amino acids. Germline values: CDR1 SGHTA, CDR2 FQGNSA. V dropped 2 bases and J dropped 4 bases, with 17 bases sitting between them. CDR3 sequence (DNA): TGTGCCAGCAGCTTACAGGCGTTAGGCCTTGGAGAGACCCAGTACTTC. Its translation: CASSLQALGLGETQYF.

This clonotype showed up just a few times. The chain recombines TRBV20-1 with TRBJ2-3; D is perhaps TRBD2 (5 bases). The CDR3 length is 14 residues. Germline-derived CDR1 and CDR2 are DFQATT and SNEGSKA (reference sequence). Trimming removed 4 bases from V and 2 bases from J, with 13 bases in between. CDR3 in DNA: TGCAGTGCTACTCCCGGACTCCTCACAGATACGCAGTATTTT. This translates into CSATPGLLTDTQYF.

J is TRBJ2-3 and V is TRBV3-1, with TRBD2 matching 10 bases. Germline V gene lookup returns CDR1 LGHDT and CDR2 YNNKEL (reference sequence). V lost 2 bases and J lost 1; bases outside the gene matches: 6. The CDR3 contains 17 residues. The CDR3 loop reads CASSQWLAGEGTDTQYF. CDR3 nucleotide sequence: TGTGCCAGCAGCCAATGGCTAGCGGGAGAAGGCACAGATACGCAGTATTTT.

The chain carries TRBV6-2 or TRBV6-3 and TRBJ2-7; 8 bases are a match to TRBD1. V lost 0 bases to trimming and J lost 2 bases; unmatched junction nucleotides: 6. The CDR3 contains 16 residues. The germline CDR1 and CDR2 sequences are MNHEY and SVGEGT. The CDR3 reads CASSYSMRTGPYEQYF. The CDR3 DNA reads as TGTGCCAGCAGTTACTCGATGAGGACAGGGCCCTACGAGCAGTACTTC.

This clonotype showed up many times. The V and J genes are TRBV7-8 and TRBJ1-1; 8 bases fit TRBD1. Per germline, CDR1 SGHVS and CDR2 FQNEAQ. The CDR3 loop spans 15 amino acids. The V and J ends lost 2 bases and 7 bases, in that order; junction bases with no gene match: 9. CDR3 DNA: TGTGCCAGCAGCTTAATAGGACAGGGCTTTCGTGAAGCTTTCTTT. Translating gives CASSLIGQGFREAFF. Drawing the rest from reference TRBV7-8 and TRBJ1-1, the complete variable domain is GAGVSQSPRYKVAKRGQDVALRCDPISGHVSLFWYQQALGQGPEFLTYFQNEAQLDKSGLPSDRFFAERPEGSVSTLKIQRTQQEDSAVYLCASSLIGQGFREAFFGQGTRLTVV.

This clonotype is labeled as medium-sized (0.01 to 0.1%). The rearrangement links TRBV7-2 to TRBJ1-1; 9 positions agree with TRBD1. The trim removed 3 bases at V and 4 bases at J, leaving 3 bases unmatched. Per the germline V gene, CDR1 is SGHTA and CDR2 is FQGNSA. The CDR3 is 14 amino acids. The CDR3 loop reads CASSLDRGGTEAFF. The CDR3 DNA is TGTGCCAGCAGCTTGGACAGGGGAGGCACTGAAGCTTTCTTT.

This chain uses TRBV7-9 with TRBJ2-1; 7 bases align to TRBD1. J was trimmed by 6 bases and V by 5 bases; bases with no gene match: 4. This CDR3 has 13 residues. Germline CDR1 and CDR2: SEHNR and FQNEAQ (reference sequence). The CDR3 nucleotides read TGTGCCAGCAGCCGACGGGACAGCAATGAGCAGTTCTTC. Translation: CASSRRDSNEQFF.

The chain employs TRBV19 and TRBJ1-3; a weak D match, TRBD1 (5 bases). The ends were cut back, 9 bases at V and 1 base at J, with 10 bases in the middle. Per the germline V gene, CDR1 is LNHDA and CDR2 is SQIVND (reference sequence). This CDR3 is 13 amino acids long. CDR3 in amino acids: CASGGISGNTIYF. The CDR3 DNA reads TGTGCCAGCGGGGGGATTTCTGGAAACACCATATATTTT.

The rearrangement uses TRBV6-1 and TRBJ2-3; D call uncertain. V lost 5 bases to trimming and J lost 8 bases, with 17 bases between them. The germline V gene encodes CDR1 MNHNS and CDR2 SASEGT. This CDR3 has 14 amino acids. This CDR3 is CASSYTRLDATQYF. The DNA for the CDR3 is TGTGCCAGCAGTTACACCCGGCTAGATGCTACGCAGTATTTT.

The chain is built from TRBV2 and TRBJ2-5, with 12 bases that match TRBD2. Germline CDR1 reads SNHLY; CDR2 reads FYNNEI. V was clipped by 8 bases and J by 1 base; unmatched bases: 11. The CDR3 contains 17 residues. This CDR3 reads CASRETSGGTSQETQYF. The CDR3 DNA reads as TGTGCCAGCCGAGAAACTAGCGGGGGGACTTCCCAAGAGACCCAGTACTTC.

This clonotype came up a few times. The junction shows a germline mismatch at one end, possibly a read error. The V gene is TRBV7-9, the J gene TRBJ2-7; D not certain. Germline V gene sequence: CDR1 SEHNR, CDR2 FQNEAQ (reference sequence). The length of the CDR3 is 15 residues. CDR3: CASSPSTLLRASVGF. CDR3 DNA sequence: TGTGCCAGCAGCCCCTCGACACTACTACGAGCATCGGTTGGCTTC.

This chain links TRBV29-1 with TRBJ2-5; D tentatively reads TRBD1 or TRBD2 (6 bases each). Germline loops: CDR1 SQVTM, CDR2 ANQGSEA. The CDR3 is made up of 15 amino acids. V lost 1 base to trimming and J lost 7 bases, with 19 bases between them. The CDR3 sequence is CSVEVRGASPWTQYF. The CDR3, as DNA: TGCAGCGTTGAAGTGAGGGGGGCCTCCCCGTGGACCCAGTACTTC. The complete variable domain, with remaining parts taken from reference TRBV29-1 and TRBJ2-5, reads SAVISQKPSRDICQRGTSLTIQCQVDSQVTMMFWYRQQPGQSLTLIATANQGSEATYESGFVIDKFPISRPNLTFSTLTVSNMSPEDSSIYLCSVEVRGASPWTQYFGPGTRLLVL.

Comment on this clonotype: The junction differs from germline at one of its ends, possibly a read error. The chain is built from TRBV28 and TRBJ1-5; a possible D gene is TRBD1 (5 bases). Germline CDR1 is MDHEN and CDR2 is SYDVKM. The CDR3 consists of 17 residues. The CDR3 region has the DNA TGTGCCACCAGTACAAGTTTCGGGGGAGGGATCAATCAGCCCCAGCATTTT. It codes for CATSTSFGGGINQPQHF.

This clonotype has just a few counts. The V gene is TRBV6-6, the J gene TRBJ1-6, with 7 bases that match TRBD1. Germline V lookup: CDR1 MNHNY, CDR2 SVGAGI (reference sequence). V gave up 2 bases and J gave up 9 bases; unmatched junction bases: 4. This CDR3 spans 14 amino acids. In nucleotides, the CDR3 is TGTGCCAGCAGTTACGAGGGGGCTGTTTCACCCCTCCACTTT. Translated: CASSYEGAVSPLHF.

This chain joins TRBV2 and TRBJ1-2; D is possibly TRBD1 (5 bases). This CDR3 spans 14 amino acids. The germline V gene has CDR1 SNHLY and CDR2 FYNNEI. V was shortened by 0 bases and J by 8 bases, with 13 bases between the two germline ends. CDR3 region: CASSEAGIGDGYTF. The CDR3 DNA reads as TGTGCCAGCAGTGAAGCGGGGATAGGGGACGGCTACACCTTC. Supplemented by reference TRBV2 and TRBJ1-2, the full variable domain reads EPEVTQTPSHQVTQMGQEVILRCVPISNHLYFYWYRQILGQKVEFLVSFYNNEISEKSEIFDDQFSVERPDGSNFTLKIRSTKLEDSAMYFCASSEAGIGDGYTFGSGTRLTVV.

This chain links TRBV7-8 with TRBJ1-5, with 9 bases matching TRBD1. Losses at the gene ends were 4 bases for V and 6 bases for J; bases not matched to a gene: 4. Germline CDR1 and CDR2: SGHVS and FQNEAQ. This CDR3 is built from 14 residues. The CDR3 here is CASSSNRGRQPQHF. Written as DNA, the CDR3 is TGTGCCAGCAGCTCTAACAGGGGGCGTCAGCCCCAGCATTTT.

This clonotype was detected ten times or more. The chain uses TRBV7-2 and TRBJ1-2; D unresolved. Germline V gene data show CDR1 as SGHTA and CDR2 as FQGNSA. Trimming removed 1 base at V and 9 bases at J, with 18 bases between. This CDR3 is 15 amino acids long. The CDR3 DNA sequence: TGTGCCAGCAGCTTAGTGGCAGCTGAAGGGAGCAGCTACACCTTC. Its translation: CASSLVAAEGSSYTF. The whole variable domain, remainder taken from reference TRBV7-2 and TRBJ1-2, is GAGVSQSPSNKVTEKGKDVELRCDPISGHTALYWYRQSLGQGLEFLIYFQGNSAPDKSGLPSDRFSAERTGGSVSTLTIQRTQQEDSAVYLCASSLVAAEGSSYTFGSGTRLTVV.

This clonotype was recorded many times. CDR3 DNA: TGTGCCAGCAGCCCTAACAGAATGAACACTGAAGCTTTCTTT. Its protein is CASSPNRMNTEAFF. The chain combines TRBV7-2 with TRBJ1-1; D is unresolved. Trimming cost V 5 bases and J 0 bases, with 10 bases left between them. This CDR3 contains 14 residues. CDR1 is SGHTA, CDR2 FQGNSA, per germline.

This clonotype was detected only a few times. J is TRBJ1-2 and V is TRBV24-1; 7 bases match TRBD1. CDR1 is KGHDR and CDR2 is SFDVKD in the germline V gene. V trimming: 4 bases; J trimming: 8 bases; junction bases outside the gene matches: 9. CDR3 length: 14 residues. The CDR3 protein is CATSDSGQEDGYTF. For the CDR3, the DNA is TGTGCCACCAGTGACTCCGGACAGGAGGACGGCTACACCTTC.

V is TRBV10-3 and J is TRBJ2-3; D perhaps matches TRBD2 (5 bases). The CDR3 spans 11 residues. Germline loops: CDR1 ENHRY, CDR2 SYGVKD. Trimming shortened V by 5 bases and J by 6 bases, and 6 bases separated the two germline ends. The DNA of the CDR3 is TGTGCCATCAGTTTAGCGGATACGCAGTATTTT. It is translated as CAISLADTQYF.

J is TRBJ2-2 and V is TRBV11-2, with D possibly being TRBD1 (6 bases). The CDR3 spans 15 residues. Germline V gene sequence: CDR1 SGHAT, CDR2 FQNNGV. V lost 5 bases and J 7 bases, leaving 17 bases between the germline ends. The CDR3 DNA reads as TGTGCCAGCAGCCAGAGGGGGTTTCGGAACGGGGAGCTGTTTTTT. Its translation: CASSQRGFRNGELFF.

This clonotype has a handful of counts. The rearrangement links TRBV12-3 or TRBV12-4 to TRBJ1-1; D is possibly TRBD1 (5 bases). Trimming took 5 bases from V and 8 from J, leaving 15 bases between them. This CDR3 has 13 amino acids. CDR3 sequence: CASSHPRGFEAFF. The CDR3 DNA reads TGTGCCAGCAGTCACCCCCGGGGGTTCGAAGCTTTCTTT.